The T cell receptor (beta chain) under discussion was sequenced for a study of blood T cell repertoires in COVID-19. Study details: Both acute and convalescent COVID-19 samples were obtained from the United States, Italy and Spain. T cells, B-cell-depleted T cells, or PBMCs supplied cDNA or gDNA.

In the source study's methods: Reference gene primer amplification gave estimated nucleated cell counts. Only in-frame clones appear in the TCRdb table, and some are missing; sequencing was by immunoSEQ multiplex PCR. Clonal size and the V and J genes are those of that table, whereas D and trimming came from the DNA. The table records around 250,000 clones, roughly 90% of them present only once. The CDR3 spans 15 residues. V shed 2 bases and J shed 0 bases, with 8 bases lying between them. Germline V CDR1 and CDR2: KGHSH, LQKENI. The clonotype originates from a woman aged 60-75 years with COVID-19, enrolled during active disease. The V and J genes are TRBV18 and TRBJ1-5; D remains unclear. The sequenced material came from peripheral blood. The CDR3 DNA sequence: TGTGCCAGCTCACCATTCGAGAATAGCAATCAGCCCCAGCATTTT. The encoded protein is CASSPFENSNQPQHF.